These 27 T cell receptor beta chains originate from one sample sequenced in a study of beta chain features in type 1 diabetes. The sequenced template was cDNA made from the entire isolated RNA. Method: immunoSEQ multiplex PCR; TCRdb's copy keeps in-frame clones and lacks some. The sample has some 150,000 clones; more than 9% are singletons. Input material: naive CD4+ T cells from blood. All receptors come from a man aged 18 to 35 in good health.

As DNA, the CDR3 is TGTGCCAGTAGGGGACAAGCAACTAATGAAAAACTGTTTTTT. This translates into CASRGQATNEKLFF. V usage is TRBV19 and J usage is TRBJ1-4; D might be TRBD1 (6 bases). Germline assignment: CDR1 LNHDA and CDR2 SQIVND (reference sequence). This CDR3 is 14 amino acids long. Between the trimmed V and J ends, which lost 6 bases and 0 bases, there was a span of 8 bases.

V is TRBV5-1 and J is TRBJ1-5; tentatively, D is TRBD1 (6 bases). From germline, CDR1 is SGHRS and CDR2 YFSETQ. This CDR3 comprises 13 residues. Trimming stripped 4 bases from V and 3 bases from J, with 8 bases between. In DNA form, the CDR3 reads TGCGCCAGCAGCGAGGGGGACAATCAGCCCCAGCATTTT. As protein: CASSEGDNQPQHF.

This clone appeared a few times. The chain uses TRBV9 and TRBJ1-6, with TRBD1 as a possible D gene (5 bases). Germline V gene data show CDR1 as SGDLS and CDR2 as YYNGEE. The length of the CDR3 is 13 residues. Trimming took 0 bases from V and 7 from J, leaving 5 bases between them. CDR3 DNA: TGTGCCAGCAGCGTAGGGACAAATTCACCCCTCCACTTT. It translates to CASSVGTNSPLHF.

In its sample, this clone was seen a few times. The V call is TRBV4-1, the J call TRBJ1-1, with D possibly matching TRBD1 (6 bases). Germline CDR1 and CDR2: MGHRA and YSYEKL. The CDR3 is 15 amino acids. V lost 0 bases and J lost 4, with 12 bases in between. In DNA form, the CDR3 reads TGCGCCAGCAGCCAAGATTTCAGGGGTTCCACTGAAGCTTTCTTT. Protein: CASSQDFRGSTEAFF.

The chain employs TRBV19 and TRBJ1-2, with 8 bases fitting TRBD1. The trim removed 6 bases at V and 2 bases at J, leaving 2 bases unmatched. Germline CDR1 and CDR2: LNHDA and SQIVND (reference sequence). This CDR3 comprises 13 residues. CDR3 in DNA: TGTGCCAGTAGCCGGACAGGGAACTATGGCTACACCTTC. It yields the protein CASSRTGNYGYTF.

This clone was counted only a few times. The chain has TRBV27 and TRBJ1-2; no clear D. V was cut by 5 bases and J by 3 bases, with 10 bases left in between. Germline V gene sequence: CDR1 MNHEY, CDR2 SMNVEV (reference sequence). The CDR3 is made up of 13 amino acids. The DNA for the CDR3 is TGTGCCAGCAGTCCTACAGAATACTATGGCTACACCTTC. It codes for CASSPTEYYGYTF.

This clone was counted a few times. This CDR3 is CASSAPSRRSETQYF. The CDR3 nucleotides are TGTGCCAGCAGTGCCCCGAGCCGCCGGTCGGAGACCCAGTACTTC. The chain recombines TRBV6-1 with TRBJ2-5, with no clear D. V shed 4 bases and J shed 5 bases, with 17 bases lying between them. Germline V CDR1 and CDR2: MNHNS, SASEGT. CDR3 size: 15 residues.

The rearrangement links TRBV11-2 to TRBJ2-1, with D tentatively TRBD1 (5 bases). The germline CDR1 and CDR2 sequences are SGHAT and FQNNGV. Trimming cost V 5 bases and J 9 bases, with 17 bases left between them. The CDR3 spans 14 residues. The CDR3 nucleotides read TGTGCCAGCAGCCGTGCCAGGGCCCTGAGTGAGCAGTTCTTC. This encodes CASSRARALSEQFF.

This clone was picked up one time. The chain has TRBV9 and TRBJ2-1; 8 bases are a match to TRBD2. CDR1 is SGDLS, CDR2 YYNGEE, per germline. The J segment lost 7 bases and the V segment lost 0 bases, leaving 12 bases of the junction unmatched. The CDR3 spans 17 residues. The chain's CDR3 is CASSVGYGRDLGNEQFF. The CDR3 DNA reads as TGTGCCAGCAGCGTAGGCTACGGGAGGGACCTGGGGAATGAGCAGTTCTTC.

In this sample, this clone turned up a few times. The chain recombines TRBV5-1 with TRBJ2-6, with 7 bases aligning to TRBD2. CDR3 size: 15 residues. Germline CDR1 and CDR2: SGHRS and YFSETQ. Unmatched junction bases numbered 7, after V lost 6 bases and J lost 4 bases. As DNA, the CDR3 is TGCGCCAGCACCAGGCCGGGGGGAGGGGCCAACGTCCTGACTTTC. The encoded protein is CASTRPGGGANVLTF.

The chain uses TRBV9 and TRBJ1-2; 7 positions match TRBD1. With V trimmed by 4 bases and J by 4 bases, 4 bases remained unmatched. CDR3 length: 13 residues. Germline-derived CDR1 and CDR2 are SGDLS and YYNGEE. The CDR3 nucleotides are TGTGCCAGCAGCCCAGGGGGGAGCTATGGCTACACCTTC. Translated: CASSPGGSYGYTF.

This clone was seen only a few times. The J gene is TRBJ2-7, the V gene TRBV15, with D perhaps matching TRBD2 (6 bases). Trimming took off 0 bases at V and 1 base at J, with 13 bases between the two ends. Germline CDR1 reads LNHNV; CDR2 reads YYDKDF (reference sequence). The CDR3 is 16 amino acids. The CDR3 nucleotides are TGTGCCACCAGCAGAGAGAGCAGGAGGGGTTCCTACGAGCAGTACTTC. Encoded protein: CATSRESRRGSYEQYF.

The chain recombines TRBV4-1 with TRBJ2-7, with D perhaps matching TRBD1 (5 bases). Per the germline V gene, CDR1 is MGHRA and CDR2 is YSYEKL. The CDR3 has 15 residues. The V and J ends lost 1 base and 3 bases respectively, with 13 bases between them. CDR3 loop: CASSQGTDILYEQYF. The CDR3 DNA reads TGCGCCAGCAGCCAAGGGACGGACATCCTCTACGAGCAGTACTTC.

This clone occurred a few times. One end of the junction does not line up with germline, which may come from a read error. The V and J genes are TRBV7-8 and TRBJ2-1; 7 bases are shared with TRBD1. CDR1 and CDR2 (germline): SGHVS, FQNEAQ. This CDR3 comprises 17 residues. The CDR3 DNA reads TGTGCCAGCAGGCCAAGCGTCCGGGACAGACGAAGCAATGAGCAGCTCTTC. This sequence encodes CASRPSVRDRRSNEQLF.

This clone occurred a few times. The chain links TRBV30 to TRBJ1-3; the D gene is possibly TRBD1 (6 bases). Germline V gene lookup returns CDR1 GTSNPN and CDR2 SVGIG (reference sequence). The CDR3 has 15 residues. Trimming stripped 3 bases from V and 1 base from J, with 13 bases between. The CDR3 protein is CAWREPGQSGNTIYF. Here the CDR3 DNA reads TGTGCCTGGAGGGAGCCCGGACAGTCTGGAAACACCATATATTTT.

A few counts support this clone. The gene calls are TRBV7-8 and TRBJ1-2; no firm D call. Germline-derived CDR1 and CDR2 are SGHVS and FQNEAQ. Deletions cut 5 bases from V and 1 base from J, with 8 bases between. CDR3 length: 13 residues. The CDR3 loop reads CASSPEGNYGYTF. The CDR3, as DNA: TGTGCCAGCAGCCCTGAGGGTAACTATGGCTACACCTTC.

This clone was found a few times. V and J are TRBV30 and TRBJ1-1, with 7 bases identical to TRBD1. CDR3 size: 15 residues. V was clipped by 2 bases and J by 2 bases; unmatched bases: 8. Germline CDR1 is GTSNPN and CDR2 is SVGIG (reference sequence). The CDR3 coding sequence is TGTGCCTGGAGTCATAAGGGGGCTGGTAACACTGAAGCTTTCTTT. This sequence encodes CAWSHKGAGNTEAFF.

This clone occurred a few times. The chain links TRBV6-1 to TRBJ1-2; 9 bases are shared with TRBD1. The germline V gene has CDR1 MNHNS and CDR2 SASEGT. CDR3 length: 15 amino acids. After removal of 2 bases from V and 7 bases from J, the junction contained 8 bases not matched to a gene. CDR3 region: CASSETGGRVGGYTF. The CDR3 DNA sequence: TGTGCCAGCAGTGAAACAGGGGGCCGGGTAGGTGGCTACACCTTC.

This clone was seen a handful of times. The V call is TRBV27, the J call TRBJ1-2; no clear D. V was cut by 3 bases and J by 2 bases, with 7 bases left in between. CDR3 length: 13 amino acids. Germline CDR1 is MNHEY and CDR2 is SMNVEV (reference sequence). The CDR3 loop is CASSFQSNYGYTF. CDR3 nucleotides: TGTGCCAGCAGTTTTCAGTCAAACTATGGCTACACCTTC.

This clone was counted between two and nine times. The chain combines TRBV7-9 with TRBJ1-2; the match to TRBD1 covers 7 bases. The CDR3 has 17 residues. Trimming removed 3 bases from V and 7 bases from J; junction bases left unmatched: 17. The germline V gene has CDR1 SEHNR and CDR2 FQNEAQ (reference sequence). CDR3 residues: CASSFTFRGTENTGYTF. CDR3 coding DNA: TGTGCCAGCAGCTTCACCTTTAGGGGGACAGAGAACACTGGCTACACCTTC.

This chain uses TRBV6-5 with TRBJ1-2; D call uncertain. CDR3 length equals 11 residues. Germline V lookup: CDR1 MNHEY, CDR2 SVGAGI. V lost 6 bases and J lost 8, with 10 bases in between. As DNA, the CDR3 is TGTGCCAGCAGCCACGTCGGGGGCTACACCTTC. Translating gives CASSHVGGYTF.

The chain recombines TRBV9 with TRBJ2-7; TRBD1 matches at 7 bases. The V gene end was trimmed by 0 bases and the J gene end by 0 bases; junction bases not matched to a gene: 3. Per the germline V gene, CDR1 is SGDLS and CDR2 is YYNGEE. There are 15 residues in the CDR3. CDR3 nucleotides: TGTGCCAGCAGCGTAGAGGGGGCTAGCTCCTACGAGCAGTACTTC. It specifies CASSVEGASSYEQYF.

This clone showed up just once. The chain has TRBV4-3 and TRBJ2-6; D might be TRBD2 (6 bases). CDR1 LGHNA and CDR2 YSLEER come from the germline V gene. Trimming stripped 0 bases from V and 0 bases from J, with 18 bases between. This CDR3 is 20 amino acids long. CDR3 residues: CASSQEPVTSRSSGANVLTF. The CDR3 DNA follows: TGCGCCAGCAGCCAAGAGCCCGTCACTAGCAGGAGCTCTGGGGCCAACGTCCTGACTTTC.

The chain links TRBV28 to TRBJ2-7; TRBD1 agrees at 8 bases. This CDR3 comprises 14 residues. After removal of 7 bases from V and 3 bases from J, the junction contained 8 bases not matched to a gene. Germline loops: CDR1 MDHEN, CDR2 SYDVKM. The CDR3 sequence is CASNRGQVNYEQYF. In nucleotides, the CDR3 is TGTGCCAGCAACCGGGGACAGGTCAACTACGAGCAGTACTTC.

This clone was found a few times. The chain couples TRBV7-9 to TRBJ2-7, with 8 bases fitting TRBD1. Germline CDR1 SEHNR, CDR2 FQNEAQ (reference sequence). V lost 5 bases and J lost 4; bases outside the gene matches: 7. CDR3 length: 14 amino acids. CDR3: CASSMTGVRYEQYF. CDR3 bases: TGTGCCAGCAGCATGACAGGGGTAAGGTACGAGCAGTACTTC.

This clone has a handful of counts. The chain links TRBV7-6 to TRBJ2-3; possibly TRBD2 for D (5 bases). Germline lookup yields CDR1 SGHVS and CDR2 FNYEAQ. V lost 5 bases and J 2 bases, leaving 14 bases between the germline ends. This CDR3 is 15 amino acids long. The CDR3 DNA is TGTGCCAGCAGCGCGCAGACTACTTACACAGATACGCAGTATTTT. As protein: CASSAQTTYTDTQYF.

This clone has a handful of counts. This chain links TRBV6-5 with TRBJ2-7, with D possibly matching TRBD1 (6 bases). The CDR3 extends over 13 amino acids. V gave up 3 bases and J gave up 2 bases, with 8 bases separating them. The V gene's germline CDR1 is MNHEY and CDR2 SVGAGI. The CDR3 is CASSYNRAYEQYF. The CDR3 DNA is TGTGCCAGCAGTTATAACAGGGCCTACGAGCAGTACTTC.